One sample yielded the 27 T cell receptor beta chains listed below, sequenced in a study of T cells after yellow fever vaccination. MiXCR was run by TCRdb on the 5' RACE reads, yielding one entry per CDR3 protein. Of 120,000 or so distinct CDR3 sequences listed, 15% were seen once; the top ten hold 40% to 45%. The source was CD8+ T cells sorted from PBMCs, collected 5 days after the yellow fever booster vaccination. The source is a man aged 18 to 30 who received the YFV17D yellow fever vaccine.

V usage is TRBV14 and J usage is TRBJ1-2, with TRBD1 matching 10 bases. This CDR3 has 13 amino acids. Germline CDR1 is SGHDN and CDR2 is FVKESK. The junction had 3 bases not matched to a gene; V was cut back by 3 bases and J by 8 bases. The chain's CDR3 is CASSHGTGVGYTF. Here the CDR3 DNA reads TGTGCCAGCAGCCATGGGACAGGGGTCGGCTACACCTTC.

This clonotype was detected only a few times. This rearrangement joins TRBV6-6 to TRBJ1-3; D possibly corresponds to TRBD1 (5 bases). The CDR3 length is 12 residues. Germline CDR1 and CDR2: MNHNY and SVGAGI (reference sequence). V shed 7 bases and J shed 12 bases, with 16 bases lying between them. The DNA of the CDR3 is TGTGCCAGCATCTCCGGGACGTCCGGCATATATTTT. Its protein product is CASISGTSGIYF.

This clonotype has just a few counts. This chain joins TRBV4-2 and TRBJ1-3; no clear D. Between the trimmed V and J ends, which lost 3 bases and 7 bases, there was a span of 25 bases. The CDR3 totals 18 residues. Per the germline V gene, CDR1 is LGHNA and CDR2 is YNFKEQ. CDR3 residues: CASSQELLLGLVGNTIYF. In DNA form, the CDR3 reads TGTGCCAGCAGCCAGGAATTATTGTTGGGCCTCGTAGGCAACACCATATATTTT.

The chain employs TRBV6-6 and TRBJ2-1; TRBD1 aligns across 8 bases. Germline-derived CDR1 and CDR2 are MNHNY and SVGAGI (reference sequence). The trim removed 2 bases at V and 8 bases at J, leaving 11 bases unmatched. There are 16 residues in the CDR3. The chain's CDR3 is CASSYNPSGGLDEQFF. The CDR3 DNA follows: TGTGCCAGCAGTTACAATCCATCAGGGGGCCTAGATGAGCAGTTCTTC.

This clonotype was counted between two and nine times. This chain joins TRBV4-3 and TRBJ2-5, with TRBD2 as a possible D gene (5 bases). The V and J ends lost 3 bases and 5 bases respectively, with 16 bases between them. The CDR3 has 15 amino acids. Germline CDR1 and CDR2: LGHNA and YSLEER. The CDR3 sequence: CASSQSITGGETQYF. As DNA, the CDR3 is TGCGCCAGCAGCCAGTCGATTACGGGCGGGGAGACCCAGTACTTC.

There are a few counts of this clonotype. The DNA is omitted, as the CDR3 cannot be located on it reliably, and the CDR3 follows TCRdb's listing. The rearrangement links TRBV28 to TRBJ1-1. Germline V gene data show CDR1 as MDHEN and CDR2 as SYDVKM. The CDR3 has 14 amino acids, counting both end residues. CDR3 in amino acids: CASSFLADYTEAFF.

This clonotype was found a few times. V and J are TRBV5-1 and TRBJ2-5, with D possibly being TRBD1 (6 bases). The CDR3 is 16 residues long. Per the germline V gene, CDR1 is SGHRS and CDR2 is YFSETQ. The V end was cut by 3 bases, the J end by 2 bases, with 17 bases between. The CDR3 coding sequence is TGCGCCAGCAGCTCACCTAACAGGGACGCACAAGAGACCCAGTACTTC. Protein: CASSSPNRDAQETQYF.

This clonotype occurred a few times. The chain links TRBV20-1 to TRBJ1-6, with 9 bases that match TRBD1. Germline-derived CDR1 and CDR2 are DFQATT and SNEGSKA (reference sequence). The CDR3 loop spans 17 amino acids. The J segment lost 1 base and the V segment lost 0 bases, leaving 4 bases of the junction unmatched. CDR3 residues: CSARDLGQGSYNSPLHF. In DNA, the CDR3 is TGCAGTGCTAGAGATCTGGGACAGGGTTCCTATAATTCACCCCTCCACTTT.

The chain combines TRBV21-1 with TRBJ2-1; TRBD1, the table's D call, was not compared with the DNA. TRBV21-1 is deemed a pseudogene. This CDR3 region has 13 residues. In DNA, the CDR3 is TGTGCCACCCTAAAGAGGGGACACAATGAGCAGTTCTTC. Protein product: CATLKRGHNEQFF.

The J gene is TRBJ1-4, the V gene TRBV12-3 or TRBV12-4; D possibly corresponds to TRBD1 (5 bases). The V end was cut by 7 bases, the J end by 10 bases, with 13 bases between. There are 12 residues in the CDR3. In nucleotides, the CDR3 is TGTGCCAGCACCCCGGGACTCGGAAAACTGTTTTTT. Protein product: CASTPGLGKLFF.

J is TRBJ1-6 and V is TRBV7-9; D is undetermined. Germline assignment: CDR1 SEHNR and CDR2 FQNEAQ (reference sequence). CDR3 length equals 15 residues. V dropped 0 bases and J dropped 7 bases, with 10 bases sitting between them. The CDR3 loop reads CASSLATAKNSPLHF. The CDR3 region has the DNA TGTGCCAGCAGCTTAGCTACAGCCAAGAATTCACCCCTCCACTTT.

In this sample, this clonotype turned up once. V gene TRBV19 combines with J gene TRBJ1-1; 9 bases match TRBD1. CDR1 is LNHDA, CDR2 SQIVND, per germline (reference sequence). This CDR3 has 14 amino acids. V shed 5 bases, J shed 5 bases, and the junction held 6 bases outside the gene matches. The CDR3 nucleotides read TGTGCCAGTAGTCGGACAGGGGCGTTTACTGAAGCTTTCTTT. Its protein product is CASSRTGAFTEAFF.

The chain uses TRBV6-5 and TRBJ1-4; D uncertain. CDR1 and CDR2 from the germline V gene are MNHEY and SVGAGI. Trimming stripped 0 bases from V and 3 bases from J, with 20 bases between. There are 19 residues in the CDR3. The CDR3 spells CASSYSSFAEPVPNEKLFF. CDR3 in DNA: TGTGCCAGCAGTTACTCGAGTTTCGCAGAGCCCGTGCCTAATGAAAAACTGTTTTTT.

The chain couples TRBV20-1 to TRBJ1-2, with 8 bases aligning to TRBD1. The CDR3 covers 14 residues. Looked up from germline, CDR1 is DFQATT and CDR2 is SNEGSKA (reference sequence). The J segment lost 4 bases and the V segment lost 0 bases, leaving 4 bases of the junction unmatched. The CDR3 region is CSARDRGQAYGYTF. The CDR3 DNA reads as TGCAGTGCTAGAGATAGGGGACAGGCCTATGGCTACACCTTC.

This clonotype was detected a few times. The genes are TRBV20-1 and TRBJ2-7; 7 bases agree with TRBD1. Per germline, CDR1 DFQATT and CDR2 SNEGSKA (reference sequence). J lost 4 bases, V lost 3 bases, and 9 bases had no gene match. The CDR3 loop spans 14 amino acids. CDR3 region: CSARSLGQIYEQYF. For the CDR3, the DNA is TGCAGTGCTAGGAGCCTGGGACAGATTTACGAGCAGTACTTC.

This clonotype was seen a handful of times. This chain connects TRBV4-1 to TRBJ2-5; 12 nucleotides line up with TRBD1. There are 15 residues in the CDR3. The junction had 4 bases not matched to a gene; V was cut back by 3 bases and J by 5 bases. Germline CDR1 reads MGHRA; CDR2 reads YSYEKL. CDR3 protein: CASSQGQGALETQYF. The CDR3, as DNA: TGCGCCAGCAGCCAGGGACAGGGGGCATTGGAGACCCAGTACTTC.

The chain uses TRBV10-3 and TRBJ2-7; the match to TRBD1 covers 7 bases. With V trimmed by 8 bases and J by 0 bases, 1 base remained unmatched. Germline lookup yields CDR1 ENHRY and CDR2 SYGVKD. The CDR3 has 12 amino acids. The CDR3 region has the DNA TGTGCCATCGGGGACAGCTCCTACGAGCAGTACTTC. Protein product: CAIGDSSYEQYF.

This clonotype appeared a single time. V gene TRBV24-1 combines with J gene TRBJ1-5, with D hard to call. CDR1 is KGHDR and CDR2 is SFDVKD in the germline V gene. This CDR3 is built from 13 residues. Trimming took off 1 base at V and 5 bases at J, with 5 bases between the two ends. The DNA of the CDR3 is TGTGCCACCAGTGATTTTCTCGATCAGCCCCAGCATTTT. This encodes CATSDFLDQPQHF.

CDR3: CATSDFGTSRGGDTQYF. The CDR3, as DNA: TGTGCCACCAGTGATTTTGGGACTAGCCGTGGAGGAGATACGCAGTATTTT. The chain uses TRBV24-1 and TRBJ2-3, with 9 bases matching TRBD2. Germline CDR1 is KGHDR and CDR2 is SFDVKD. The V segment lost 1 base and the J segment 5 bases; nucleotides outside the gene matches: 9. The CDR3 length is 17 residues.

For the CDR3, the DNA is TGTGCCAGCAGTTTGGCAGCAGGCTATGGCTACACCTTC. Amino acids: CASSLAAGYGYTF. The chain joins TRBV12-3 or TRBV12-4 to TRBJ1-2, with unresolved D. This CDR3 contains 13 residues. Deletions cut 3 bases from V and 4 bases from J, with 9 bases between.

The chain couples TRBV6-6 to TRBJ2-2, with 9 bases matching TRBD1. CDR3 length equals 15 residues. The germline gives CDR1 MNHNY, CDR2 SVGAGI (reference sequence). V shed 4 bases and J 5 bases; nucleotides not matched to a gene: 5. CDR3: CASSFSDRGTGELFF. The CDR3 DNA is TGTGCCAGCAGTTTCTCGGACAGGGGAACCGGGGAGCTGTTTTTT.

This clonotype was recorded a few times. The chain recombines TRBV29-1 with TRBJ1-1; D unclear. This CDR3 contains 13 residues. Between the trimmed V and J ends, which lost 7 bases and 5 bases, there was a span of 17 bases. Germline CDR1 SQVTM, CDR2 ANQGSEA. CDR3: CSALLPGRTEAFF. The CDR3 DNA follows: TGCAGCGCTCTGCTGCCGGGGAGGACTGAAGCTTTCTTT.

Only a few counts were recorded for this clonotype. The chain couples TRBV27 to TRBJ2-5, with 7 bases aligning to TRBD2. V lost 2 bases and J lost 3; bases outside the gene matches: 6. Germline V lookup: CDR1 MNHEY, CDR2 SMNVEV (reference sequence). The CDR3 has 15 residues. The CDR3 DNA is TGTGCCAGCAGTTTACTGGCGCGGGGGAAAGAGACCCAGTACTTC. Amino acid sequence: CASSLLARGKETQYF.

The gene calls are TRBV7-9 and TRBJ2-7; D remains ambiguous. Germline assignment: CDR1 SEHNR and CDR2 FQNEAQ (reference sequence). V was clipped by 1 base and J by 5 bases, with 6 bases between them. The CDR3 is 12 residues long. The CDR3 sequence: CASSLGSNEQYV. CDR3 DNA sequence: TGTGCCAGCAGCTTAGGGTCCAACGAGCAGTACGTC.

Many counts were recorded for this clonotype. V is TRBV9 and J is TRBJ1-1; 9 nucleotides agree with TRBD1. Germline CDR1 is SGDLS and CDR2 is YYNGEE. The CDR3 length is 13 residues. V lost 4 bases to trimming and J lost 7 bases; unmatched junction nucleotides: 5. CDR3 protein: CASSPDRGNEAFF. DNA of the CDR3: TGTGCCAGCAGCCCGGACAGGGGAAATGAAGCTTTCTTT.

The table lists this clonotype with a few counts. The J gene is TRBJ2-3, the V gene TRBV7-9; the D gene could be TRBD1 or TRBD2 (5 bases each). The CDR3 has 16 amino acids. Trimming left V 5 bases short and J 0 bases short, with 15 bases between. CDR1 is SEHNR, CDR2 FQNEAQ, per germline (reference sequence). The CDR3 region is CASSLLGRVSTDTQYF. The CDR3 nucleotides are TGTGCCAGCAGCCTTTTGGGACGGGTCAGCACAGATACGCAGTATTTT.

This clonotype was seen a handful of times. This chain joins TRBV5-4 and TRBJ1-2, with a weak D call TRBD1 (5 bases). Germline CDR1 SGHNT, CDR2 YYREEE (reference sequence). The CDR3 has 16 amino acids. Between the trimmed V and J ends, which lost 4 bases and 2 bases, there was a span of 18 bases. This chain's CDR3 is CASSPGPGTPNYGYTF. The CDR3 nucleotides are TGTGCCAGCAGCCCCGGGCCCGGGACGCCCAACTATGGCTACACCTTC.